The TCR beta chain under discussion was sequenced for a study of human T cells and chemical hapten exposure. Time point reported: patch test 3, about 24 weeks after DPC sensitization. Treatment specified: therapeutic diphenylcyclopropenone sensitization with weekly scalp DPC. TCRdb re-called the RACE reads with MiXCR, one entry per CDR3 protein. The profile covers about 190,000 distinct CDR3 sequences, with 20% to 25% appearing a single time and 2% to 2.5% taken by the ten largest. This CDR3 region has 13 residues. V was pared by 1 base and J by 3 bases, with 3 bases between. Looked up from germline, CDR1 is KGHDR and CDR2 is SFDVKD.

The TCR was taken from a woman aged 35 to 49 with alopecia areata. Some clones in this sample may be carry-over from other donors' samples. This specimen was whole blood, taken in connection with sensitization to the hapten diphenylcyclopropenone (DPC). The chain recombines TRBV24-1 with TRBJ2-1, with unresolved D. The CDR3 DNA sequence: TGTGCCACCAGTGATTTTTACTACAATGAGCAGTTCTTC. Amino acids: CATSDFYYNEQFF.